These 32 T cell receptor beta chains were all obtained from the same sample, sequenced in a study of beta chain features in type 1 diabetes. Overall study findings and caveats: Moderate yet significant TCRB CDR3 shortening was seen in Type 1 diabetes patients in all four CD4+ subsets.

Expressed TCRB transcripts were sequenced, since all the RNA that had been isolated was reverse transcribed. Profiling relied on immunoSEQ multiplex PCR, and the TCRdb table lists in-frame clones only, not all of them. This table holds around 280,000 clones, over 14% found once. Their antigen targets remain unknown. The sequenced sample was naive CD4+ T cells from blood. These receptors all come from a man between 18 and 29 years old with type 1 diabetes.

This clone was observed a handful of times. V is TRBV6-5 and J is TRBJ2-3, with D hard to call. The CDR3 contains 14 residues. Germline-derived CDR1 and CDR2 are MNHEY and SVGAGI. Trimming removed 6 bases from V and 3 bases from J, with 13 bases in between. In DNA form, the CDR3 reads TGTGCCAGCAGCCGCGGTAGGATAACAGATACGCAGTATTTT. Translating gives CASSRGRITDTQYF.

The chain employs TRBV10-3 and TRBJ1-5, with unresolved D. Between the trimmed V and J ends, which lost 3 bases and 8 bases, there was a span of 11 bases. This CDR3 contains 13 residues. Germline CDR1 and CDR2: ENHRY and SYGVKD. The CDR3 region has the DNA TGTGCCATCAGTGAATTCCCCTCCGAGCCCCAGCATTTT. This translates into CAISEFPSEPQHF.

The chain couples TRBV5-1 to TRBJ1-2, with 12 bases identical to TRBD1. Trimming removed 4 bases from V and 2 bases from J; junction bases left unmatched: 3. The length of the CDR3 is 15 residues. Germline-derived CDR1 and CDR2 are SGHRS and YFSETQ. CDR3 in amino acids: CASSTGQGANYGYTF. The CDR3 DNA sequence: TGCGCCAGCAGCACGGGACAGGGGGCGAACTATGGCTACACCTTC. The full variable domain, completed using reference TRBV5-1 and TRBJ1-2, is KAGVTQTPRYLIKTRGQQVTLSCSPISGHRSVSWYQQTPGQGLQFLFEYFSETQRNKGNFPGRFSGRQFSNSRSEMNVSTLELGDSALYLCASSTGQGANYGYTFGSGTRLTVV.

V and J are TRBV6-6 and TRBJ2-3, with no clear D. Germline values: CDR1 MNHNY, CDR2 SVGAGI (reference sequence). This CDR3 has 14 amino acids. Trimming removed 6 bases from V and 2 bases from J, with 12 bases in between. The CDR3 sequence: CASSHSRFTDTQYF. CDR3 nucleotide sequence: TGTGCCAGCAGCCACTCTAGATTCACAGATACGCAGTATTTT.

The V gene is TRBV29-1, the J gene TRBJ2-7; TRBD1 matches 9 bases. Losses at the gene ends were 7 bases for V and 5 bases for J; bases not matched to a gene: 9. CDR3 length: 13 residues. The germline gives CDR1 SQVTM, CDR2 ANQGSEA. CDR3 nucleotide sequence: TGCAGCGGTTCGGACAGGGGATTGAACGAGCAGTACTTC. Protein sequence: CSGSDRGLNEQYF.

This clone was picked up a small number of times. Additional DNA sequences in this sample encode the identical CDR3. The chain links TRBV7-2 to TRBJ2-5, with 8 bases matching TRBD2. The CDR3 has 13 residues. Germline loops: CDR1 SGHTA, CDR2 FQGNSA. V lost 5 bases, J lost 3 bases, and 2 bases stayed unmatched. DNA for the CDR3: TGTGCCAGCAGCCCGGGGGGGGAAGAGACCCAGTACTTC. Protein sequence: CASSPGGEETQYF.

This clone occurred a few times. This rearrangement joins TRBV19 to TRBJ2-3, with D unclear. The germline gives CDR1 LNHDA, CDR2 SQIVND (reference sequence). There are 13 residues in the CDR3. Trimming removed 4 bases from V and 4 bases from J, with 9 bases in between. Here the CDR3 DNA reads TGTGCCAGTAGTACGCGGTTACCAGATACGCAGTATTTT. Amino acid sequence: CASSTRLPDTQYF.

Only a few counts were recorded for this clone. V and J are TRBV7-2 and TRBJ2-7, with D tentatively TRBD2 (5 bases). In germline, CDR1 is SGHTA, CDR2 FQGNSA. V was shortened by 6 bases and J by 3 bases, with 15 bases between the two germline ends. The CDR3 totals 14 residues. The CDR3 DNA follows: TGTGCCAGCAGGCGTCTGGACTCTGGCTACGAGCAGTACTTC. Encoded protein: CASRRLDSGYEQYF.

The sample holds a few counts of this clone. This chain links TRBV5-5 with TRBJ2-5; TRBD2 might be the D (5 bases). The CDR3 is 14 amino acids. The V end was cut by 10 bases, the J end by 7 bases, with 23 bases between. The germline V gene has CDR1 SGHKS and CDR2 YYEKEE (reference sequence). CDR3 in amino acids: CAAMRYGVPGTQYF. CDR3 in DNA: TGTGCCGCTATGCGATACGGGGTTCCCGGGACCCAGTACTTC.

This chain connects TRBV11-3 to TRBJ2-1; D is perhaps TRBD2 (7 bases). Germline V gives CDR1 SGHNT, CDR2 YENEEA. Deletions cut 5 bases from V and 6 bases from J, with 14 bases between. CDR3 length: 14 amino acids. CDR3 region: CASSRGGAFNEQFF. In DNA, the CDR3 is TGTGCCAGCAGCCGAGGGGGGGCCTTCAATGAGCAGTTCTTC.

The CDR3 here is CASSLRGNTGELFF. In DNA, the CDR3 is TGTGCCAGCAGCTTGAGAGGGAACACCGGGGAGCTGTTTTTT. The V call is TRBV7-2, the J call TRBJ2-2; unclear D gene. Germline CDR1 is SGHTA and CDR2 is FQGNSA. V lost 3 bases, J lost 1 base, and 6 bases lay in between. The CDR3 is made up of 14 amino acids.

The gene calls are TRBV30 and TRBJ1-2, with 8 bases matching TRBD1. From germline, CDR1 is GTSNPN and CDR2 SVGIG (reference sequence). Trimming cost V 4 bases and J 8 bases; bases outside gene matches: 15. The CDR3 runs to 15 residues. The DNA for the CDR3 is TGTGCCTGGACTGCAGAGACAGGGGCCTGGAGGGGCTACACCTTC. Its protein product is CAWTAETGAWRGYTF.

This clone has a handful of counts. The rearrangement links TRBV5-1 to TRBJ1-2, with 7 bases matching TRBD1. Germline values: CDR1 SGHRS, CDR2 YFSETQ. V lost 3 bases to trimming and J lost 2 bases; unmatched junction nucleotides: 4. CDR3 length: 14 residues. CDR3 in DNA: TGCGCCAGCAGCTCCAGGGGGGCCAACTATGGCTACACCTTC. Translating it yields CASSSRGANYGYTF.

The V and J genes are TRBV6-5 and TRBJ2-1; 7 bases fit TRBD2. The J segment lost 5 bases and the V segment lost 8 bases, leaving 0 bases of the junction unmatched. This CDR3 is built from 11 residues. Germline CDR1 is MNHEY and CDR2 is SVGAGI. Here the CDR3 DNA reads TGTGCCAGCGGGAGGGACAATGAGCAGTTCTTC. It is translated as CASGRDNEQFF.

The chain uses TRBV4-3 and TRBJ2-3; D is unresolved. CDR1 is LGHNA and CDR2 is YSLEER in the germline V gene. The length of the CDR3 is 13 residues. V was trimmed by 0 bases and J by 5 bases, leaving 6 bases between them. CDR3 in DNA: TGCGCCAGCAGCCAAGAACAGCTAGATACGCAGTATTTT. Amino acid sequence: CASSQEQLDTQYF.

V and J are TRBV7-9 and TRBJ2-7, with 9 bases fitting TRBD1. V lost 5 bases, J lost 1 base, and 6 bases stayed unmatched. The CDR3 loop spans 15 amino acids. Germline CDR1 SEHNR, CDR2 FQNEAQ (reference sequence). Here the CDR3 DNA reads TGTGCCAGCAGCAGCAACAGGGGGCTTTCCTACGAGCAGTACTTC. Translated, it gives CASSSNRGLSYEQYF.

This chain connects TRBV10-3 to TRBJ1-5; 7 bases are shared with TRBD1. Germline V gene lookup returns CDR1 ENHRY and CDR2 SYGVKD. This CDR3 spans 13 amino acids. V shed 7 bases and J 5 bases; nucleotides not matched to a gene: 5. CDR3 amino acids: CAITDRVDQPQHF. CDR3 nucleotide sequence: TGTGCCATCACCGACAGGGTAGATCAGCCCCAGCATTTT.

The J gene is TRBJ2-1, the V gene TRBV2; D ambiguous. The CDR3 consists of 15 residues. Trimming removed 2 bases at V and 8 bases at J, with 16 bases between. Germline loops: CDR1 SNHLY, CDR2 FYNNEI. The CDR3: CASSESSLQGHEQFF. CDR3 in DNA: TGTGCCAGCAGTGAAAGTAGCCTCCAAGGCCATGAGCAGTTCTTC.

This clone occurred a few times. The genes are TRBV7-9 and TRBJ2-7; D call uncertain. CDR1 is SEHNR and CDR2 is FQNEAQ in the germline V gene (reference sequence). The V gene lost 2 bases and the J gene lost 6 bases, with 8 bases spanning the gap. This CDR3 has 12 amino acids. The CDR3 DNA follows: TGTGCCAGCAGCTTATCGTACAGCGAGCAGTACTTC. Amino acids: CASSLSYSEQYF.

This clone came up a few times. The chain combines TRBV7-9 with TRBJ1-2; no reliable D call. Germline loops: CDR1 SEHNR, CDR2 FQNEAQ (reference sequence). This CDR3 has 13 residues. Deletions cut 7 bases from V and 7 bases from J, with 16 bases between. This chain's CDR3 is CASTLTASGGYTF. CDR3 nucleotides: TGTGCCAGCACCTTGACGGCCTCGGGTGGCTACACCTTC.

The rearrangement links TRBV29-1 to TRBJ2-4, with 9 bases that match TRBD1. The CDR3 length is 13 residues. V lost 4 bases, J lost 7 bases, and 5 bases stayed unmatched. The V gene's germline CDR1 is SQVTM and CDR2 ANQGSEA. The CDR3 is CSVGGTGSNIQYF. The CDR3 bases are TGCAGCGTTGGGGGGACAGGGAGCAACATTCAGTACTTC.

The chain carries TRBV7-2 and TRBJ1-2; 11 bases fit TRBD1. The CDR3 is made up of 17 amino acids. V trimming: 5 bases; J trimming: 7 bases; junction bases outside the gene matches: 15. Germline values: CDR1 SGHTA, CDR2 FQGNSA. The chain's CDR3 is CASSRGFGDRGWSGYTF. The CDR3 DNA reads TGTGCCAGCAGCCGGGGGTTTGGGGACAGGGGGTGGTCTGGCTACACCTTC.

This clone was picked up a small number of times. The CDR3 DNA sequence: TGTGCCAGCAGTTCCGGGCAAAGGACTAGCGGACAAGAGACCCAGTACTTC. It specifies CASSSGQRTSGQETQYF. The chain joins TRBV27 to TRBJ2-5; 10 positions match TRBD2. V dropped 4 bases and J dropped 2; count of bases not matched to a gene: 10. CDR1 is MNHEY, CDR2 SMNVEV, per germline (reference sequence). CDR3 length: 17 residues.

The chain uses TRBV11-2 and TRBJ2-7, with 9 positions matching TRBD2. V dropped 1 base and J dropped 2; count of bases not matched to a gene: 3. This CDR3 contains 15 residues. Germline-derived CDR1 and CDR2 are SGHAT and FQNNGV. CDR3 DNA sequence: TGTGCCAGCAGCTTAGTAGCGGGGGCTCCCTACGAGCAGTACTTC. Translating gives CASSLVAGAPYEQYF.

The chain recombines TRBV5-6 with TRBJ2-1; D gene unclear. The germline CDR1 and CDR2 sequences are SGHDT and YYEEEE. The V end lost 4 bases, the J end lost 4 bases, and 9 bases lay between the germline ends. The CDR3 extends over 13 amino acids. CDR3 in amino acids: CASSPALYNEQFF. CDR3 coding DNA: TGTGCCAGCAGCCCCGCCCTATACAATGAGCAGTTCTTC. Full variable domain (outside the CDR3, taken from reference TRBV5-6 and TRBJ2-1): DAGVTQSPTHLIKTRGQQVTLRCSPKSGHDTVSWYQQALGQGPQFIFQYYEEEERQRGNFPDRFSGHQFPNYSSELNVNALLLGDSALYLCASSPALYNEQFFGPGTRLTVL.

V is TRBV2 and J is TRBJ2-7, with D possibly matching TRBD1 (6 bases). Trimming removed 6 bases at V and 2 bases at J, with 17 bases between. Germline V CDR1 and CDR2: SNHLY, FYNNEI. The CDR3 spans 15 residues. CDR3 sequence: CASSLGQSQTYEQYF. The CDR3 region has the DNA TGTGCCAGCAGCCTCGGACAGTCCCAGACCTACGAGCAGTACTTC.

This clone was seen only a few times. The chain links TRBV2 to TRBJ1-1; 9 bases map to TRBD1. The CDR3 runs 14 residues. J was trimmed by 4 bases and V by 5 bases; bases with no gene match: 5. CDR1 and CDR2 from the germline V gene are SNHLY and FYNNEI. The CDR3 here is CASSKGQGGTEAFF. CDR3 sequence (DNA): TGTGCCAGCAGTAAGGGACAGGGAGGCACTGAAGCTTTCTTT.

This chain uses TRBV28 with TRBJ1-5, with D unresolved. CDR1 and CDR2 (germline): MDHEN, SYDVKM. This CDR3 region has 14 residues. V lost 3 bases to trimming and J lost 11 bases, with 17 bases between them. CDR3 in amino acids: CASSFEGRRSTQHF. The CDR3 region has the DNA TGTGCCAGCAGTTTTGAGGGCCGCCGGTCGACCCAGCATTTT.

The V gene is TRBV4-2, the J gene TRBJ2-3; D unresolved. Germline CDR1 LGHNA, CDR2 YNFKEQ. This CDR3 has 12 residues. Trimming pared 4 bases from V and 5 bases from J, leaving 7 bases between. The CDR3: CASSPSGDTQYF. Here the CDR3 DNA reads TGTGCCAGCAGCCCCTCAGGAGATACGCAGTATTTT.

The V gene is TRBV5-1, the J gene TRBJ1-4; D uncertain. Trimming removed 0 bases at V and 0 bases at J, with 6 bases between. CDR1 and CDR2 from the germline V gene are SGHRS and YFSETQ. The CDR3 loop spans 15 amino acids. In DNA, the CDR3 is TGCGCCAGCAGCTTGGGACGGGCAACTAATGAAAAACTGTTTTTT. Translating it yields CASSLGRATNEKLFF.

V usage is TRBV30 and J usage is TRBJ2-7, with TRBD1 matching 7 bases. Germline CDR1 is GTSNPN and CDR2 is SVGIG (reference sequence). With V trimmed by 0 bases and J by 6 bases, 8 bases remained unmatched. The length of the CDR3 is 14 residues. CDR3 bases: TGTGCCTGGAGTGTGGGGACAGCCCTGGGCGAGCAGTACTTC. It is translated as CAWSVGTALGEQYF.

The chain couples TRBV30 to TRBJ2-1; weak D call: TRBD1 (6 bases). From germline, CDR1 is GTSNPN and CDR2 SVGIG (reference sequence). The V end lost 4 bases, the J end lost 9 bases, and 19 bases lay between the germline ends. The length of the CDR3 is 14 residues. In DNA, the CDR3 is TGTGCCTGGACGGGGACATACTTAGCTAGTGAGCAGTTCTTC. It specifies CAWTGTYLASEQFF. Based on the CDR3 plus reference TRBV30 and TRBJ2-1, the full variable domain is SQTIHQWPATLVQPVGSPLSLECTVEGTSNPNLYWYRQAAGRGLQLLFYSVGIGQISSEVPQNLSASRPQDRQFILSSKKLLLSDSGFYLCAWTGTYLASEQFFGPGTRLTVL.